Below, one T cell receptor (beta chain) is given with its context. Its antigen is undetermined. This record comes from a study of T cell responses to AZD1222 COVID-19 vaccine. Study information: Second-dose schedules of about 4 or about 12 weeks were combined.

Sequenced by immunoSEQ multiplex PCR; TCRdb stores in-frame clones only, minus some. Of roughly 70,000 clones listed, roughly four fifths are singletons. Whole-study results and caveats: Just five to seven people given AZD1222 tested seropositive at baseline. The reported proportion of spike-specific TCRs targeting unmutated variant regions was nearly half.

The CDR3 contains 13 residues. V was trimmed by 4 bases and J by 5 bases, leaving 11 bases between them. The germline gives CDR1 LGHNA, CDR2 YNFKEQ. The sample in question was peripheral blood, obtained on day 0 of AZD1222 vaccination. J is TRBJ2-5 and V is TRBV4-2; D possibly corresponds to TRBD2 (7 bases). The receptor was isolated from an adult in good health. The CDR3 here is CASSPGGRETQYF. The DNA of the CDR3 is TGTGCCAGCAGCCCGGGGGGCCGGGAGACCCAGTACTTC.